This T cell receptor beta chain originates from a study of blood T cell repertoires in COVID-19. Study overall: Both acute and convalescent COVID-19 samples were obtained from the United States, Italy and Spain. PBMCs, B-cell-depleted T cells, or T cells provided the cDNA or gDNA that made up the material.

CDR3 length equals 15 residues. J was trimmed by 2 bases and V by 5 bases; bases with no gene match: 6. Germline values: CDR1 LNHDA, CDR2 SQIVND (reference sequence). Source study methods: Reference gene primer amplification gave estimated nucleated cell counts. Here immunoSEQ multiplex PCR was the method, and the copy in TCRdb shows in-frame clones only, minus some. Clonal size and the V and J genes are those of that table, whereas D and trimming came from the DNA. The sample comprises 230,000 or so clones, 80% to 85% of which are singletons, and approximately 4.8% rests with the top ten. The TCR was taken from a man aged 45 to 65 with active or convalescent COVID-19. The sequenced sample consisted of peripheral blood. The chain joins TRBV19 to TRBJ1-1, with 9 bases identical to TRBD1. As DNA, the CDR3 is TGTGCCAGTAGTCCCCGGACAGGGGTTAACACTGAAGCTTTCTTT. Translating it yields CASSPRTGVNTEAFF.